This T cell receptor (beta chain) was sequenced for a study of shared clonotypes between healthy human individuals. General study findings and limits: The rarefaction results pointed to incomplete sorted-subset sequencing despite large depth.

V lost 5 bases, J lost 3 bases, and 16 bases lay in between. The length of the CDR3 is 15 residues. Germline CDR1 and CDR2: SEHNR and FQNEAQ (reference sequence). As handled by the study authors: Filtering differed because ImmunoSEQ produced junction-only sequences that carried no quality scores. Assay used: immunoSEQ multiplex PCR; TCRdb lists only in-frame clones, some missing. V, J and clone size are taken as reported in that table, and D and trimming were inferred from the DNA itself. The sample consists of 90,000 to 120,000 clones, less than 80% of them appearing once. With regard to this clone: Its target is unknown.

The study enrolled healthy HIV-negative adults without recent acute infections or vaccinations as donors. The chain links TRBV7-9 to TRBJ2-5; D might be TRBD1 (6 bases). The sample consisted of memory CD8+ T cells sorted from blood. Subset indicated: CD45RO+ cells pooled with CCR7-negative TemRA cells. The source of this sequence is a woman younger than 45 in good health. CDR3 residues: CASSVTQGTEETQYF. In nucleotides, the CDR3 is TGTGCCAGCAGCGTAACGCAGGGGACCGAAGAGACCCAGTACTTC.